The clone carrying this T cell receptor (beta chain) was observed a handful of times. Antigen specificity is unknown. The data derive from a study of early T cells in non-severe SARS-CoV-2 infection. Study findings and constraints: VDJdb matching skewed toward anti-spike CD8 responses, missing private and CD4 specificities.

The germline V and J ends were trimmed by 3 bases and 5 bases, with 8 bases remaining between them. The V gene's germline CDR1 is MNHEY and CDR2 SMNVEV (reference sequence). This CDR3 has 13 residues. One entry per CDR3 protein results from TCRdb running MiXCR on the 5' RACE reads. The sample records 50,000 or so distinct CDR3 sequences, 14% to 15% being singletons. V usage is TRBV27 and J usage is TRBJ1-5; the D is unclear. This clonotype originated in an adult who was a healthcare worker with PCR-confirmed SARS-CoV-2 infection or an uninfected control (not recorded which). The specimen was whole blood, collected at baseline. The CDR3 DNA is TGTGCCAGCAGTTTTGAAGGGTATCAGCCCCAGCATTTT. Protein: CASSFEGYQPQHF.